The entry below describes one T cell receptor (beta chain). Its antigen is unidentified. One base away lies a much larger clone, so this may be a sequencing read error. This specimen belongs to a study of T cell repertoires in cytomegalovirus infection. Study-wide results and caveats: Summed frequency of public TCR beta families distinguished CMV carriers with the relevant HLA.

TCRdb passed the reads through MiXCR, listing each CDR3 protein once. The table has 640,000 or so distinct CDR3 sequences, 33% seen once; the top ten hold about 20%. The source is a human donor in good health (CMV status not recorded). Some clones in this sample may be carry-over from other donors' samples. The source material was cultured PBMCs, sampled from culture after CMV antigen stimulation.

The CDR3 bases are TGTGCCAGCAGTGAGAAAGGGGAGGAGACCCAGTACTTC. Its protein product is CASSEKGEETQYF. The J gene is TRBJ2-5, the V gene TRBV6-1; either TRBD1 or TRBD2 may fit D (5 bases each). Looked up from germline, CDR1 is MNHNS and CDR2 is SASEGT. This CDR3 spans 13 amino acids. V was shortened by 3 bases and J by 5 bases, with 10 bases between the two germline ends.